This T cell receptor (beta chain) was recovered during a study of T cell responses to AZD1222 COVID-19 vaccine. The study, taken as a whole, reports: Donors skewed white British and female; clonal diversity was possibly underestimated.

Trimming took 5 bases from V and 3 from J, leaving 16 bases between them. CDR1 is MNHEY, CDR2 SVGAGI, per germline. CDR3 size: 15 residues. The repertoire was sequenced with immunoSEQ multiplex PCR; TCRdb's copy has only in-frame clones and lacks some. The sample has around 100,000 clones, about nine tenths seen once. This clone was counted once. Its antigen remains unknown. Material: peripheral blood, obtained on day 0 of AZD1222 vaccination. The chain carries TRBV6-5 and TRBJ1-1, with a weak D call TRBD1 (5 bases). This TCR came from an adult in good health. The CDR3 protein is CASSPGTTRDTEAFF. The CDR3 region has the DNA TGTGCCAGCAGTCCCGGGACGACCCGAGACACTGAAGCTTTCTTT.